One and the same sample provided the 18 T cell receptor beta chains below, sequenced in a study of T cells in localized non-small cell lung cancer. Assay: immunoSEQ multiplex PCR; the TCRdb copy retains only in-frame clones and omits some. Of around 78,000 clones in the sample, approximately 90% were seen once. The source material was peripheral blood, sampled before any cancer treatment. The origin of the receptors is a woman aged 40-69 years with stage I squamous cell lung carcinoma.

The chain recombines TRBV27 with TRBJ1-2, with D tentatively TRBD1 (6 bases). Trimming stripped 3 bases from V and 2 bases from J, with 7 bases between. CDR3 length equals 13 residues. Germline-derived CDR1 and CDR2 are MNHEY and SMNVEV (reference sequence). The CDR3: CASSLDRNYGYTF. The CDR3 DNA follows: TGTGCCAGCAGTTTGGACAGAAACTATGGCTACACCTTC.

CDR3 coding DNA: TGTGCCAGCAGCCAAGACCCGACCACGGGGGATACGCAGTATTTT. Translated, it gives CASSQDPTTGDTQYF. The V call is TRBV7-8, the J call TRBJ2-3; possibly TRBD2 for D (5 bases). V lost 5 bases to trimming and J lost 6 bases, with 18 bases between them. The CDR3 has 15 amino acids. The V gene's germline CDR1 is SGHVS and CDR2 FQNEAQ.

This sequence joins TRBV4-2 and TRBJ2-3; the match to TRBD2 covers 8 bases. V lost 0 bases, J lost 2 bases, and 7 bases stayed unmatched. This CDR3 comprises 17 residues. Germline V gene data show CDR1 as LGHNA and CDR2 as YNFKEQ. CDR3 protein: CASSQDPSGSPTDTQYF. The CDR3 nucleotides are TGTGCCAGCAGCCAAGATCCTAGCGGGTCCCCCACAGATACGCAGTATTTT.

This clone showed up just a few times. The CDR3 nucleotides read TGTGCCAGCTACGAGGGACTGGTCAACACTGAAGCTTTCTTT. Protein sequence: CASYEGLVNTEAFF. This rearrangement joins TRBV19 to TRBJ1-1; D may be TRBD1 (5 bases). Trimming pared 9 bases from V and 2 bases from J, leaving 16 bases between. CDR1 and CDR2 from the germline V gene are LNHDA and SQIVND (reference sequence). The CDR3 is made up of 14 amino acids.

The rearrangement links TRBV6-1 to TRBJ1-2; D gene ambiguous. Trimming stripped 6 bases from V and 4 bases from J, with 6 bases between. The CDR3 loop spans 11 amino acids. Germline V gene data show CDR1 as MNHNS and CDR2 as SASEGT. CDR3 region: CASSLVYGYTF. The CDR3, as DNA: TGTGCCAGCAGCTTGGTCTATGGCTACACCTTC.

The chain uses TRBV4-2 and TRBJ1-4; 10 positions match TRBD1. CDR1 is LGHNA, CDR2 YNFKEQ, per germline. Trimming at V came to 0 bases and at J to 6 bases, leaving 13 bases not matched to a gene. CDR3 length: 19 residues. The DNA for the CDR3 is TGTGCCAGCAGCCAAGACCAGTATTGGGACAGGGGAAGGGATGAAAAACTGTTTTTT. Its translation is CASSQDQYWDRGRDEKLFF.

The chain employs TRBV30 and TRBJ1-3; no reliable D call. This CDR3 contains 15 residues. CDR1 and CDR2 (germline): GTSNPN, SVGIG (reference sequence). V lost 0 bases and J 4 bases, leaving 13 bases between the germline ends. The CDR3 reads CAWSVMGLGGNTIYF. In DNA form, the CDR3 reads TGTGCCTGGAGTGTAATGGGTCTAGGGGGAAACACCATATATTTT.

The chain recombines TRBV29-1 with TRBJ1-4; D gene uncertain. Trimming left V 4 bases short and J 0 bases short, with 6 bases between. The CDR3 spans 13 residues. Germline V gene sequence: CDR1 SQVTM, CDR2 ANQGSEA. The CDR3: CSVAGPTNEKLFF. For the CDR3, the DNA is TGCAGCGTTGCAGGTCCAACTAATGAAAAACTGTTTTTT. The complete variable domain, with remaining parts taken from reference TRBV29-1 and TRBJ1-4, reads SAVISQKPSRDICQRGTSLTIQCQVDSQVTMMFWYRQQPGQSLTLIATANQGSEATYESGFVIDKFPISRPNLTFSTLTVSNMSPEDSSIYLCSVAGPTNEKLFFGSGTQLSVL.

The chain recombines TRBV11-2 with TRBJ2-3, with 9 bases fitting TRBD1. V lost 5 bases and J lost 3; bases outside the gene matches: 9. This CDR3 is 16 amino acids long. Germline assignment: CDR1 SGHAT and CDR2 FQNNGV. This CDR3 is CASSLSGTGKTDTQYF. The CDR3, as DNA: TGTGCCAGCAGCCTTTCCGGGACAGGGAAGACAGATACGCAGTATTTT.

The rearrangement joins TRBV4-2 to TRBJ2-3, with 13 bases lining up with TRBD2. Germline lookup yields CDR1 LGHNA and CDR2 YNFKEQ. The CDR3 runs 16 residues. The V gene end was trimmed by 4 bases and the J gene end by 7 bases; junction bases not matched to a gene: 8. The CDR3 coding sequence is TGTGCCAGCAGCCCGAGGACTAGCGGGGGTTTATATACGCAGTATTTT. This gives the protein CASSPRTSGGLYTQYF.

The J gene is TRBJ2-2, the V gene TRBV9; either TRBD1 or TRBD2 may supply D (5 bases each). This CDR3 is 15 amino acids long. V shed 0 bases and J shed 8 bases, with 14 bases lying between them. Germline-derived CDR1 and CDR2 are SGDLS and YYNGEE. The CDR3 bases are TGTGCCAGCAGCGTAGGGGACCTAAACGGGGGGGAGCTGTTTTTT. Translating gives CASSVGDLNGGELFF.

The rearrangement joins TRBV4-2 to TRBJ1-5, with D hard to call. This CDR3 is 12 amino acids long. The V gene's germline CDR1 is LGHNA and CDR2 YNFKEQ. Deletions cut 5 bases from V and 3 bases from J, with 5 bases between. DNA for the CDR3: TGTGCCAGCAGCGACCTCAATCAGCCCCAGCATTTT. Its translation is CASSDLNQPQHF.

This clone has just one count. The genes are TRBV5-1 and TRBJ2-1; D is perhaps TRBD1 (6 bases). With 4 bases removed from V and 6 bases from J, the gap between germline ends came to 11 bases. Germline V lookup: CDR1 SGHRS, CDR2 YFSETQ. The CDR3 runs 13 residues. CDR3 bases: TGCGCCAGCAGCGGGCAGGGGCGCAATGAGCAGTTCTTC. As protein: CASSGQGRNEQFF.

The chain joins TRBV5-1 to TRBJ2-5; TRBD2 aligns across 13 bases. CDR1 SGHRS and CDR2 YFSETQ come from the germline V gene. V dropped 4 bases and J dropped 6; count of bases not matched to a gene: 6. The CDR3 is made up of 15 amino acids. CDR3 nucleotides: TGCGCCAGCAGCCCGGGGACTAGCGGGGCCCAGACCCAGTACTTC. Its protein is CASSPGTSGAQTQYF.

The chain recombines TRBV14 with TRBJ2-7; D is undetermined. Per the germline V gene, CDR1 is SGHDN and CDR2 is FVKESK. The CDR3 consists of 14 residues. Deletions cut 0 bases from V and 4 bases from J, with 10 bases between. The CDR3 DNA sequence: TGTGCCAGCAGCCAAGATCTTGTGACATACGAGCAGTACTTC. Translation gives CASSQDLVTYEQYF.

The CDR3 DNA is TGTGCCAGCAGCAGGAAGGGGGCAGGCTTCTACGAGCAGTACTTC. Encoded protein: CASSRKGAGFYEQYF. The chain joins TRBV5-4 to TRBJ2-7; 7 bases agree with TRBD1. Per germline, CDR1 SGHNT and CDR2 YYREEE (reference sequence). This CDR3 is built from 15 residues. Losses at the gene ends were 4 bases for V and 3 bases for J; bases not matched to a gene: 10.

The chain is built from TRBV5-1 and TRBJ2-7; 7 nucleotides agree with TRBD1. The CDR3 extends over 17 amino acids. The germline CDR1 and CDR2 sequences are SGHRS and YFSETQ. Losses at the gene ends were 0 bases for V and 7 bases for J; bases not matched to a gene: 16. The CDR3 protein is CASSLDPSTGYLREQYF. CDR3 bases: TGCGCCAGCAGCTTGGACCCCTCGACAGGGTATCTGCGGGAGCAGTACTTC.

CDR3 amino acids: CASSLNRDRDNSNQPQHF. CDR3 nucleotide sequence: TGCGCCAGCAGCTTGAACCGGGACAGGGACAATAGCAATCAGCCCCAGCATTTT. The chain combines TRBV5-1 with TRBJ1-5; 9 bases map to TRBD1. From germline, CDR1 is SGHRS and CDR2 YFSETQ. The CDR3 runs to 18 residues. The ends lost 1 base at V and 0 bases at J; junction bases unmatched: 8.